In its sample, the clone carrying this T cell receptor (beta chain) was seen once. Its antigen is as yet unknown. Vbeta (60) and Jbeta (13) primers were used in the PCR. Libraries were prepared by immunoSEQ multiplex PCR; TCRdb keeps only in-frame clonotypes and omits some of them. The repertoire includes 50,000 or so clones, around 50% of them detected once, and 10% to 15% sits in the top ten. The data belong to a study of cytomegalovirus exposure and HLA in healthy donors. Study-level points and caveats: The study put some 150 TCR beta chains on its list as cytomegalovirus-associated.

The sequenced material came from PBMCs. The receptor was isolated from a human donor in good health.

The CDR3 DNA reads TGTGCCAGCAGCCCCGGACTCGAAGGCTACGAGCAGTACTTC. As protein: CASSPGLEGYEQYF. The gene calls are TRBV9 and TRBJ2-7, with a tentative D call TRBD2 (5 bases). The CDR3 covers 14 residues. V was trimmed by 4 bases and J by 3 bases, leaving 14 bases between them. Germline V gene sequence: CDR1 SGDLS, CDR2 YYNGEE.